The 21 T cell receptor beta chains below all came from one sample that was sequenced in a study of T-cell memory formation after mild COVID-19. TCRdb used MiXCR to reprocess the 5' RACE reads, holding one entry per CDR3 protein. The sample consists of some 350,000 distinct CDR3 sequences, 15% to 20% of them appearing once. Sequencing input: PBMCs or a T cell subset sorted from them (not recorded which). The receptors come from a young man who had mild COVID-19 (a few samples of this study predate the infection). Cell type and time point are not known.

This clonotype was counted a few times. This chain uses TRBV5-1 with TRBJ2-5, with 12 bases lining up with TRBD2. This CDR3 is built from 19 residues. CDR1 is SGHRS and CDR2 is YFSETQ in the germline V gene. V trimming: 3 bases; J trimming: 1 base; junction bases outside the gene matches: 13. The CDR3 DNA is TGCGCCAGCAGCTCCCCTCGACTAGCGGGGGAGGAGGTCCAAGAGACCCAGTACTTC. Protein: CASSSPRLAGEEVQETQYF.

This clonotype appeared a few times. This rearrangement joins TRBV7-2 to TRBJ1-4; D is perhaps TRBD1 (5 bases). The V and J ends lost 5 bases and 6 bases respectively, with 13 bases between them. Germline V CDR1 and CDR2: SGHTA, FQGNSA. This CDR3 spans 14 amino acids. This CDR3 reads CASSPGREYEKLFF. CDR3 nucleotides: TGTGCCAGCAGCCCCGGCAGGGAATATGAAAAACTGTTTTTT.

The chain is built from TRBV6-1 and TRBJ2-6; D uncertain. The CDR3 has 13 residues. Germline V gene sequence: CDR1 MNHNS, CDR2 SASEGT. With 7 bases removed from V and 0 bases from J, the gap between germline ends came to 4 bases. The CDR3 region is CASMSSGANVLTF. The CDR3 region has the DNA TGTGCCAGCATGAGCTCTGGGGCCAACGTCCTGACTTTC.

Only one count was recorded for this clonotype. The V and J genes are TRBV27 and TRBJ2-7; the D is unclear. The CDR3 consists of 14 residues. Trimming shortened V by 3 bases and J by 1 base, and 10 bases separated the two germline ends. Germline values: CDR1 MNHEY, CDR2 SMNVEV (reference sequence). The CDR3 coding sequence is TGTGCCAGCAGTTTGTCATTCGGATCCTACGAGCAGTACTTC. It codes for CASSLSFGSYEQYF.

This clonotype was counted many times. The CDR3 DNA reads as TGCGCCAGCAGCCCCCTGGGGGGGGAGCAGTACTTC. This encodes CASSPLGGEQYF. V usage is TRBV5-1 and J usage is TRBJ2-7; 7 bases map to TRBD2. CDR3 length: 12 amino acids. Per the germline V gene, CDR1 is SGHRS and CDR2 is YFSETQ. The J segment lost 7 bases and the V segment lost 4 bases, leaving 5 bases of the junction unmatched.

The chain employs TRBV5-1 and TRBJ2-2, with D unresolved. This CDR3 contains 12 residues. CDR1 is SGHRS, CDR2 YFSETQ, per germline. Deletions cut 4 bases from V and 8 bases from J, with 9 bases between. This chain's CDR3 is CASSPPVGELFF. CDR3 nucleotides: TGCGCCAGCAGCCCCCCGGTAGGGGAGCTGTTTTTT.

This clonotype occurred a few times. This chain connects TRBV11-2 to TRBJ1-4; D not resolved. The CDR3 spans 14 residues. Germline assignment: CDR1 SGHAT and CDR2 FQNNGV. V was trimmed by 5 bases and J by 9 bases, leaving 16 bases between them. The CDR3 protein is CASSLGPIRQKLFF. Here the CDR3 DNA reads TGTGCCAGCAGCCTCGGACCCATCCGACAAAAACTGTTTTTT.

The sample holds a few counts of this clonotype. CDR3 sequence (DNA): TGTGCCAGCACCAGGGGGCCGGGGACTGAAGCTTTCTTT. Its protein is CASTRGPGTEAFF. V usage is TRBV2 and J usage is TRBJ1-1; TRBD1 matches at 8 bases. The CDR3 is 13 residues long. The V gene end was trimmed by 7 bases and the J gene end by 5 bases; junction bases not matched to a gene: 6. CDR1 is SNHLY and CDR2 is FYNNEI in the germline V gene.

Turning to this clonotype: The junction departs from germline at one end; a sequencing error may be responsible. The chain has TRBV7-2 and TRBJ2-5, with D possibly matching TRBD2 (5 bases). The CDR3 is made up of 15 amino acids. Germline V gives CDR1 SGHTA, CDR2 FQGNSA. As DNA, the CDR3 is TGTGCAAGCAGCTTAGACGCGGGCCCCCAAGAGACCCAGTACTTC. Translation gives CASSLDAGPQETQYF.

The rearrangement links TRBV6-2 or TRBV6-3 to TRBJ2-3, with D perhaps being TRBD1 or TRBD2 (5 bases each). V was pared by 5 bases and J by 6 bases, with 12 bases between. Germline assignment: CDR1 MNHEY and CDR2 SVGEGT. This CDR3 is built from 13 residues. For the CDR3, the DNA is TGTGCCAGCAGTGATCCGGGGCGGGATACGCAGTATTTT. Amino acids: CASSDPGRDTQYF.

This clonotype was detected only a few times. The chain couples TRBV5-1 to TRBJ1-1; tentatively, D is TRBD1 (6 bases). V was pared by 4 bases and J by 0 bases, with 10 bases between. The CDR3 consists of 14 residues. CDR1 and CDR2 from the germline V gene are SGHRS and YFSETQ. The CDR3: CASSEGGVNTEAFF. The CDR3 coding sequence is TGCGCCAGCAGCGAAGGGGGAGTGAACACTGAAGCTTTCTTT.

The CDR3 coding sequence is TGTGCCAGCACCACCGGACGGGGGGGGGGCTACGAGCAGTACTTC. Translation: CASTTGRGGGYEQYF. This chain uses TRBV12-3 or TRBV12-4 with TRBJ2-7; 8 bases map to TRBD2. The CDR3 runs 15 residues. V dropped 7 bases and J dropped 3; count of bases not matched to a gene: 11.

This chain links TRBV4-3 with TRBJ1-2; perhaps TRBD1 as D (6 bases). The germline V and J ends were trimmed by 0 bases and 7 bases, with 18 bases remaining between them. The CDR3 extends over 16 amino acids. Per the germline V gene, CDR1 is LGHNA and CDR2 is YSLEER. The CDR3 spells CASSQDLGGVLSGYTF. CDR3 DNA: TGCGCCAGCAGCCAAGATCTGGGGGGCGTTCTCTCTGGCTACACCTTC.

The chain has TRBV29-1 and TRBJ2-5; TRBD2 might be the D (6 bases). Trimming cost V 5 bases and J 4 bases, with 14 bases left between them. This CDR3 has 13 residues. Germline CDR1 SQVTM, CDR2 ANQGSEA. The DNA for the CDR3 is TGCAGCGTTTGGGGAGGAATGGGAGAGACCCAGTACTTC. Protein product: CSVWGGMGETQYF.

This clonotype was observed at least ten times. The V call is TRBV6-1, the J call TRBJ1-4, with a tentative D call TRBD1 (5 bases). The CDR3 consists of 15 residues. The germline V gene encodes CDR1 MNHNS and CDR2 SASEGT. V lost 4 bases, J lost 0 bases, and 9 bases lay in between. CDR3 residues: CASSVWDSTNEKLFF. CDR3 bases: TGTGCCAGCAGTGTGTGGGACTCAACTAATGAAAAACTGTTTTTT.

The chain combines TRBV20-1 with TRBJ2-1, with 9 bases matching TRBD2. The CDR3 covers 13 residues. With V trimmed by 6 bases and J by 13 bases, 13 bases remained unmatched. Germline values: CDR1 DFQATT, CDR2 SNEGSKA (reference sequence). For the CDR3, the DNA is TGCAGTGCCCAGGCGGGGGGGCAGGCACGACAGTTCTTC. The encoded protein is CSAQAGGQARQFF.

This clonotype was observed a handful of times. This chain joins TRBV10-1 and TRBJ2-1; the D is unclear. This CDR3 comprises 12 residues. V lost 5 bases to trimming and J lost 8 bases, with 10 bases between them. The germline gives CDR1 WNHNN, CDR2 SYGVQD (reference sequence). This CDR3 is CASSRLADEQFF. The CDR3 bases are TGCGCCAGCAGTAGGCTTGCGGATGAGCAGTTCTTC.

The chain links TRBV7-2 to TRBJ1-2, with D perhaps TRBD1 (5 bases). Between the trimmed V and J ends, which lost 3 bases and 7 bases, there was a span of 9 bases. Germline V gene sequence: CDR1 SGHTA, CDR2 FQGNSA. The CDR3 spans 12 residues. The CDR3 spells CASSFRDGGYTF. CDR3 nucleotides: TGTGCCAGCAGCTTCCGGGACGGTGGCTACACCTTC.

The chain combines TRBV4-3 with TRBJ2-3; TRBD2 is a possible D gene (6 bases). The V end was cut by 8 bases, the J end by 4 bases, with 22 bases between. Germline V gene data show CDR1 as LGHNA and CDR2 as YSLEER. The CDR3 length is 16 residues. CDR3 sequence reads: CASSRGYLAKADTQYF. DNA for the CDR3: TGCGCCAGCTCTCGAGGGTATCTAGCGAAGGCAGATACGCAGTATTTT.

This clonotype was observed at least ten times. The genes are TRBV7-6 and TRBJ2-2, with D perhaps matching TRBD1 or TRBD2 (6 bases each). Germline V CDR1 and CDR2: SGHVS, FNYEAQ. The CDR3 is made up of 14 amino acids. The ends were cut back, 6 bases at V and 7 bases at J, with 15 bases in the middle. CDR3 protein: CASRSLGGGGELFF. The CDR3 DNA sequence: TGTGCCAGCAGGTCCCTCGGGGGCGGCGGGGAGCTGTTTTTT. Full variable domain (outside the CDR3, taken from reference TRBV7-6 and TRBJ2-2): GAGVSQSPRYKVTKRGQDVALRCDPISGHVSLYWYRQALGQGPEFLTYFNYEAQQDKSGLPNDRFSAERPEGSISTLTIQRTEQRDSAMYRCASRSLGGGGELFFGEGSRLTVL.

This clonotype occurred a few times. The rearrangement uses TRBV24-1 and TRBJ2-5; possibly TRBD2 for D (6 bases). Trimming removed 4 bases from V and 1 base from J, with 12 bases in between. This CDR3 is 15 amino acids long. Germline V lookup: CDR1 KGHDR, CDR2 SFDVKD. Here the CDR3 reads CATSERLVPQETQYF. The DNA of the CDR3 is TGTGCCACCAGTGAACGACTAGTCCCCCAAGAGACCCAGTACTTC.